This T cell receptor (beta chain) was recovered during a study of T cell changes during pregnancy in multiple sclerosis. Repertoires were generated with immunoSEQ multiplex PCR, while TCRdb's copy carries only in-frame clones and drops some. The table lists approximately 25,000 clones, about 89% of them singletons, with 10% to 15% in the top ten. Trimming removed 4 bases from V and 5 bases from J; junction bases left unmatched: 8. Looked up from germline, CDR1 is SGDLS and CDR2 is YYNGEE. The CDR3 runs to 15 residues. The origin of this receptor is a female donor in good health, enrolled as a control in a pregnancy study. This material consisted of CD8+ T cells from peripheral blood mononuclear cells, taken in the first trimester of pregnancy. The rearrangement links TRBV9 to TRBJ2-7, with 11 bases that match TRBD2. CDR3 DNA: TGTGCCAGCAGCCAACTAGCGGGGGTTCCCCACGAGCAGTACTTC. As protein: CASSQLAGVPHEQYF.